This TCR beta chain was identified in a study of human T cells and chemical hapten exposure. TCRdb redid the calling of the RACE reads with MiXCR, one entry per CDR3 protein. The data contain tens of thousands of distinct CDR3 sequences, 6.7% of them seen just once; the ten biggest clones take up more than 1.5%. This clonotype was counted only a few times. Time point of the sample: pre-sensitization, week 0. Regarding treatment: therapeutic diphenylcyclopropenone sensitization with weekly scalp DPC. Deletions cut 4 bases from V and 6 bases from J, with 12 bases between. This CDR3 region has 13 residues. Germline CDR1 SQVTM, CDR2 ANQGSEA.

The specimen comprised whole blood, sampled in connection with sensitization to the hapten diphenylcyclopropenone (DPC). The sequence was obtained from a woman under 40 with alopecia areata. Some clones in this sample may be carry-over from other donors' samples. The chain uses TRBV29-1 and TRBJ2-2; no clear D gene. CDR3 amino acids: CSVVLVTAGELFF. As DNA, the CDR3 is TGCAGCGTTGTTCTAGTTACGGCCGGGGAGCTGTTTTTT.